This T cell receptor (beta chain) was sequenced during a study of early T cells in non-severe SARS-CoV-2 infection. This clonotype occurred many times. Antigen: not known. Study-level points and caveats: CD4 and private specificities were missed by VDJdb matching, which favored anti-spike CD8 responses.

Molecules of cDNA were individually given unique molecular identifiers that were attached to them. TCRdb passed the 5' RACE reads through MiXCR, listing each CDR3 protein once. Of 51,000 or so distinct CDR3 sequences listed, approximately 9.9% were seen once; the top ten hold 13%. The CDR3 extends over 16 amino acids. Deletions cut 5 bases from V and 0 bases from J, with 17 bases between. Germline V CDR1 and CDR2: SGHTA, FQGNSA. Sequences were obtained from whole blood. The V gene is TRBV7-2, the J gene TRBJ2-7; maybe TRBD2 (6 bases). This clonotype was obtained from an adult who was a healthcare worker with PCR-confirmed SARS-CoV-2 infection or an uninfected control (not recorded which). The CDR3 DNA is TGTGCCAGCAGCCGCGACCGCCTAGCGAACTCCTACGAGCAGTACTTC. Amino acids: CASSRDRLANSYEQYF.